The T cell receptor (beta chain) described here comes from a study of T cell repertoires in cytomegalovirus infection. Overall study context: Well-studied HLA-B-restricted epitopes and recently identified HLA-C-restricted epitopes of CMV were both used in the study. Public signatures in TCR beta pointed to CMV infection and matching HLA type. Study-wide findings and caveats: Identification of carriers of CMV plus the relevant HLA was achieved through cumulative public TCR beta family frequency. Ex vivo, HLA-C-restricted CMV-specific TCR beta clonotypes prevailed over the rest of the response.

A note on this clonotype: Its antigen is not known.

TCRdb used MiXCR to reprocess the reads, holding one entry per CDR3 protein. The sample gives about 830,000 distinct CDR3 sequences, 32% of which show up once; 9.5% to 15% is in the top ten. In germline, CDR1 is LNHDA, CDR2 SQIVND (reference sequence). This CDR3 has 15 residues. The germline V and J ends were trimmed by 3 bases and 1 base, with 10 bases remaining between them. This chain uses TRBV19 with TRBJ2-1, with a weak D call TRBD1 (5 bases). This TCR derives from a human donor in good health (CMV status not recorded). Some clones in this sample may be carry-over from other donors' samples. The input for sequencing was cultured CD8+ T cells from PBMCs, taken from culture after CMV antigen stimulation. CDR3 sequence (DNA): TGTGCCAGTAGTATGATCAGGGATTCCTACAATGAGCAGTTCTTC. It translates to CASSMIRDSYNEQFF. The entire variable domain, with the rest obtained from reference TRBV19 and TRBJ2-1, is as follows: DGGITQSPKYLFRKEGQNVTLSCEQNLNHDAMYWYRQDPGQGLRLIYYSQIVNDFQKGDIAEGYSVSREKKESFPLTVTSAQKNPTAFYLCASSMIRDSYNEQFFGPGTRLTVL.